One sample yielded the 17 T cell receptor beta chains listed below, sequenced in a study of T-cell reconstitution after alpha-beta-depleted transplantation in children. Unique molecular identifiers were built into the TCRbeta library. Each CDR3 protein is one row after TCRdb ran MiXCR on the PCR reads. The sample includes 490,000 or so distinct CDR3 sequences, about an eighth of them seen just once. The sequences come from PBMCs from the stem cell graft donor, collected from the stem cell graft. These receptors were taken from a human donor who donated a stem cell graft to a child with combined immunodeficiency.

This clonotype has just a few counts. The CDR3 bases are TGTGCCAGCAGCCTCACTAGCGGGAGTATTGAGACCCAGTACTTC. This encodes CASSLTSGSIETQYF. The chain links TRBV11-3 to TRBJ2-5, with 11 nucleotides matching TRBD2. Germline V gene data show CDR1 as SGHNT and CDR2 as YENEEA. Unmatched junction bases numbered 7, after V lost 5 bases and J lost 5 bases. CDR3 size: 15 residues.

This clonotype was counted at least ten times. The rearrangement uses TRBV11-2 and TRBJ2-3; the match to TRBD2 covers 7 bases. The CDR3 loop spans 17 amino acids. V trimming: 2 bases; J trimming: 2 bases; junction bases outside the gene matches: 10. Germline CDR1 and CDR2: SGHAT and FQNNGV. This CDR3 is CASSLITGLTYTDTQYF. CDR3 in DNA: TGTGCCAGCAGCTTAATAACGGGACTAACTTACACAGATACGCAGTATTTT.

The CDR3 spells CASSESGFPTTNEKLFF. CDR3 coding DNA: TGTGCCAGCAGTGAATCGGGGTTCCCTACAACTAATGAAAAACTGTTTTTT. The genes are TRBV25-1 and TRBJ1-4; D not certain. The germline V and J ends were trimmed by 1 base and 0 bases, with 12 bases remaining between them. The CDR3 has 17 amino acids. Germline V gene lookup returns CDR1 MGHDK and CDR2 SYGVNS.

CDR3 residues: CAWSKTDGFYEQYF. The CDR3 DNA follows: TGTGCCTGGAGTAAAACGGACGGATTCTACGAGCAGTACTTC. The chain joins TRBV30 to TRBJ2-7, with D uncertain. CDR3 length: 14 amino acids. Germline CDR1 and CDR2: GTSNPN and SVGIG (reference sequence). V lost 2 bases and J lost 3, with 14 bases in between.

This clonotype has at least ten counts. The CDR3 here is CSVDLASGQETQYF. CDR3 DNA sequence: TGCAGCGTTGACTTGGCTAGCGGCCAAGAGACCCAGTACTTC. The chain couples TRBV29-1 to TRBJ2-5; TRBD2 matches at 7 bases. J gave up 1 base and V 3 bases, and 5 bases lay outside the gene matches. Germline CDR1 is SQVTM and CDR2 is ANQGSEA. This CDR3 has 14 residues.

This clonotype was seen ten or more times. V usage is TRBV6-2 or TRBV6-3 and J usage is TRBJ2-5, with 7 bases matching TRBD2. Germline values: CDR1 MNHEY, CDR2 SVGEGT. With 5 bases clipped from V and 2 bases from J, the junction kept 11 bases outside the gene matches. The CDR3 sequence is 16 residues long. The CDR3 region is CASSLRPGLLQETQYF. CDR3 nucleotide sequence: TGTGCCAGCAGTCTTCGACCGGGACTACTACAAGAGACCCAGTACTTC.

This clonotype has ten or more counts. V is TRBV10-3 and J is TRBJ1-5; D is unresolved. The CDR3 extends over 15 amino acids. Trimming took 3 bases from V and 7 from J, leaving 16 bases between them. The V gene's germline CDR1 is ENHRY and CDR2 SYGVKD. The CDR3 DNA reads TGTGCCATCAGTGACCTCGCGGATCTGGGCCAGCCCCAGCATTTT. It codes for CAISDLADLGQPQHF.

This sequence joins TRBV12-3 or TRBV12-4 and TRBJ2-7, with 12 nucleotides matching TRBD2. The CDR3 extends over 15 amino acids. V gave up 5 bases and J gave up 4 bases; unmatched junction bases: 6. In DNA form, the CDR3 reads TGTGCCAGCAGTCAACGACTAGCGGGAGCATACGAGCAGTACTTC. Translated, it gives CASSQRLAGAYEQYF.

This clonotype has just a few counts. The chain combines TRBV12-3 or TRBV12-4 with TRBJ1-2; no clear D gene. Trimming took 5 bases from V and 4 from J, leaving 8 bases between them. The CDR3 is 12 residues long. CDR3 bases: TGTGCCAGCAGTCGTCAGCTCTATGGCTACACCTTC. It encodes CASSRQLYGYTF.

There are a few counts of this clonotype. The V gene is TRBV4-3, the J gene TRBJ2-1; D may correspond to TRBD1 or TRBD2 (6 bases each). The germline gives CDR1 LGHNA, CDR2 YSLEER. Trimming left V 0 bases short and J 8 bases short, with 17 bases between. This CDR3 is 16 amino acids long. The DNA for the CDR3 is TGCGCCAGCAGCCAAGATAGGGGTAACGGGGGCCATGAGCAGTTCTTC. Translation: CASSQDRGNGGHEQFF.

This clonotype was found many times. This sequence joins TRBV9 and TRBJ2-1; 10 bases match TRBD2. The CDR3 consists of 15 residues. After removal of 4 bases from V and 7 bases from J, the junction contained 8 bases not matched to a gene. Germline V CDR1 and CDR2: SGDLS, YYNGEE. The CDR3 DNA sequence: TGTGCCAGCAGCCAAAGGCTAGCGGGAGTAAATGAGCAGTTCTTC. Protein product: CASSQRLAGVNEQFF.

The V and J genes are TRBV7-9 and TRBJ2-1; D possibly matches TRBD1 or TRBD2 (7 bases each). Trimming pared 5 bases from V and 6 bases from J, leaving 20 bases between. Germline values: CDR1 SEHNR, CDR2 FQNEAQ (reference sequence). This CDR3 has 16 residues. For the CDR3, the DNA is TGTGCCAGCAGCGGCGAGCGGGACAGATACCGCAATGAGCAGTTCTTC. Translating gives CASSGERDRYRNEQFF. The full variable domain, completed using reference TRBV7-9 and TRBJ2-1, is DTGVSQNPRHKITKRGQNVTFRCDPISEHNRLYWYRQTLGQGPEFLTYFQNEAQLEKSRLLSDRFSAERPKGSFSTLEIQRTEQGDSAMYLCASSGERDRYRNEQFFGPGTRLTVL.

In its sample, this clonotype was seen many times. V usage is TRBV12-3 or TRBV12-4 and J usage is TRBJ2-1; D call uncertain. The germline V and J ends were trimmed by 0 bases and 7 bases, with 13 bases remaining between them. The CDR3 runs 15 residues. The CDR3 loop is CASSLALTGPNEQFF. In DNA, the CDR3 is TGTGCCAGCAGTTTAGCGCTAACGGGTCCGAATGAGCAGTTCTTC.

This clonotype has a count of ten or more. The DNA for the CDR3 is TGCAGCGTTGATCTGACGAACACTGAAGCTTTCTTT. Encoded protein: CSVDLTNTEAFF. The genes are TRBV29-1 and TRBJ1-1; D is unresolved. This CDR3 region has 12 residues. The V and J ends lost 3 bases and 1 base respectively, with 6 bases between them. In germline, CDR1 is SQVTM, CDR2 ANQGSEA.

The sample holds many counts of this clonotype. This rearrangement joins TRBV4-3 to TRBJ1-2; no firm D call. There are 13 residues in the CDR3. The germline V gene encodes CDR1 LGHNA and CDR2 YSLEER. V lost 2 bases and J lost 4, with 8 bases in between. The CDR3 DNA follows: TGCGCCAGCAGCCAACGGGAAGGCTATGGCTACACCTTC. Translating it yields CASSQREGYGYTF.

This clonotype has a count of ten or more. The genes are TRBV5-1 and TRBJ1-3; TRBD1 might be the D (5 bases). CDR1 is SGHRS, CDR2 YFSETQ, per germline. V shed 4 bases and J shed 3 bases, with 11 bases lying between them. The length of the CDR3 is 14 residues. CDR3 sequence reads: CASSLPGDGNTIYF. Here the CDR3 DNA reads TGCGCCAGCAGCCTCCCGGGGGATGGAAACACCATATATTTT.

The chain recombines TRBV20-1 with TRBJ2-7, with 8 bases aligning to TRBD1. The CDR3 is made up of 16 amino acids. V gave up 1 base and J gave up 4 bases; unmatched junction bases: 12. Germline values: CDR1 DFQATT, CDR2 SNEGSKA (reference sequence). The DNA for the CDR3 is TGCAGTGCTAGAGTAGAAACGGGGCAGGGGGCTTACGAGCAGTACTTC. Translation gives CSARVETGQGAYEQYF.